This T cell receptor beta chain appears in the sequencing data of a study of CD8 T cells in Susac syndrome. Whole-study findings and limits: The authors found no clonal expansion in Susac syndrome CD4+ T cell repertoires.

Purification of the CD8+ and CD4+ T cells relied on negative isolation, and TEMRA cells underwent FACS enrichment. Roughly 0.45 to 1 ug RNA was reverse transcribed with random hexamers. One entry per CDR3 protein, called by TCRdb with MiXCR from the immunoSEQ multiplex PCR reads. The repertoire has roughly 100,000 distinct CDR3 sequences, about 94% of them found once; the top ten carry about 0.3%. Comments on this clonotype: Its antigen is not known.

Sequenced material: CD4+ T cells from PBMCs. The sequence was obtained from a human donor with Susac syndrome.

The CDR3 DNA reads TGCAGTGCTAGAGATCTGCGACGGGGGAGCACCGGGGAGCTGTTTTTT. Its protein product is CSARDLRRGSTGELFF. This rearrangement joins TRBV20-1 to TRBJ2-2; D perhaps matches TRBD2 (6 bases). CDR1 and CDR2 from the germline V gene are DFQATT and SNEGSKA (reference sequence). V was cut by 0 bases and J by 4 bases, with 15 bases left in between. This CDR3 is 16 amino acids long.